This T cell receptor beta chain was documented in a study of shared clonotypes between healthy human individuals. Study-level results: The generation probabilities recorded for non-shared clonotypes fell below those of clonotypes shared by all four donors. It was expected that sequencing depth would affect clonotype sharing among donors.

Germline assignment: CDR1 SGHNT and CDR2 YYREEE (reference sequence). The CDR3 has 14 amino acids. Trimming pared 5 bases from V and 2 bases from J, leaving 10 bases between. In the case of this clone: The antigen remains unidentified.

Researchers divided each subset's genomic DNA evenly across several immunoSEQ plates. In replicate PCRs of sorted subsets, approximately 210 ng DNA, roughly 27,000 T cell genomes, was used. The protocol was immunoSEQ multiplex PCR, while the TCRdb copy is restricted to in-frame clones and leaves out a portion. The sample yields about 2.4 million clones, approximately 92% seen once. This chain connects TRBV5-4 to TRBJ2-2; D is unresolved. This TCR derives from a man between 18 and 29 years old in good health. The specimen sequenced was naive CD4+ T cells sorted from blood. This sample's subset: CD45RA+ positively selected. The CDR3 nucleotides are TGTGCCAGCAGTTCCCGACTTAACACCGGGGAGCTGTTTTTT. As protein: CASSSRLNTGELFF.